Sequencing of this T cell receptor (beta chain) was carried out in a study of shared clonotypes between healthy human individuals. The study, taken as a whole, reports: Clonotype sharing across donors was expected to vary with sequencing depth.

The V gene's germline CDR1 is MNHNS and CDR2 SASEGT. The CDR3 has 18 amino acids. The trim removed 3 bases at V and 8 bases at J, leaving 19 bases unmatched. In unsorted samples, genomic DNA was obtained using 90 million to 95 million PBMCs. Sequencing was performed with immunoSEQ multiplex PCR; in TCRdb, only in-frame clones are kept and a portion is missing. The sample carries some 490,000 clones, more than 75% recorded once. With respect to this clone: Its antigen remains unknown.

This sequence joins TRBV6-1 and TRBJ2-3; 8 nucleotides align to TRBD2. This TCR was recovered from a woman between 35 and 50 years old in good health. Some clones in this sample may be carry-over from other donors' samples. The sample taken for sequencing was PBMCs. CDR3 residues: CASSELTGTRSPPSTQYF. CDR3 nucleotides: TGTGCCAGCAGTGAGTTGACCGGGACTAGAAGCCCCCCGAGTACGCAGTATTTT.